This T cell receptor beta chain was recovered during a study of blood T cells in healthy people across ages. Study-wide points: Measured against age, TCR beta diversity per million T cells decreased in a roughly linear manner.

This CDR3 has 14 amino acids. V was trimmed by 0 bases and J by 6 bases, leaving 12 bases between them. CDR1 is DFQATT and CDR2 is SNEGSKA in the germline V gene (reference sequence). On this clonotype itself: As yet, its antigen is unknown.

A second PCR, run for roughly 7 to 12 cycles, used a sample-barcoded 5' primer plus a J-beta primer mix. TCRdb reanalysed the 5' RACE reads using MiXCR and keeps one entry per CDR3 protein. The sample holds about 1.4 million distinct CDR3 sequences, approximately 59% seen once. The sample comprised blood. This rearrangement joins TRBV20-1 to TRBJ2-1; maybe TRBD2 (5 bases). This TCR was sampled from a man younger than 35 in good health. The CDR3 spells CSARDVGRSNEQFF. The DNA for the CDR3 is TGCAGTGCTAGAGATGTTGGGAGAAGCAATGAGCAGTTCTTC.